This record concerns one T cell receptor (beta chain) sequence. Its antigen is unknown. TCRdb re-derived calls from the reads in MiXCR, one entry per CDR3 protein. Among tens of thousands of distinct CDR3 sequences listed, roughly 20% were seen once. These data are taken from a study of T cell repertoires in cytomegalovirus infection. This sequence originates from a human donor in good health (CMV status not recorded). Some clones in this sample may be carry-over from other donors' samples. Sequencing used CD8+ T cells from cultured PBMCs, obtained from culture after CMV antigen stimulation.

The DNA of the CDR3 is TGTGCCAGCAATCGGAGGGGGAAAGGGCAGCCCCAGCATTTT. Residues: CASNRRGKGQPQHF. This chain joins TRBV6-5 and TRBJ1-5; D is perhaps TRBD1 (6 bases). The CDR3 length is 14 residues. From germline, CDR1 is MNHEY and CDR2 SVGAGI. V was pared by 7 bases and J by 7 bases, with 17 bases between.